These 15 T cell receptor beta chains were sequenced from one sample in a study of shared clonotypes between healthy human individuals. Assay used: immunoSEQ multiplex PCR; TCRdb lists only in-frame clones, some missing. The table includes millions of clones, approximately 95% detected once. The sequenced sample was naive CD4+ T cells from PBMCs. The subset: CD45RA+ positively selected. Receptors originate from a young man in good health. Some clones in this sample may be carry-over from other donors' samples.

This chain links TRBV7-9 with TRBJ1-4; D may be TRBD1 (6 bases). V lost 1 base and J lost 4, with 16 bases in between. CDR3 length equals 17 residues. Germline CDR1 SEHNR, CDR2 FQNEAQ (reference sequence). CDR3 DNA: TGTGCCAGCAGCTTAGTGGGGCAGGGACAAGTTAATGAAAAACTGTTTTTT. Its protein product is CASSLVGQGQVNEKLFF. The full variable domain, in which reference TRBV7-9 and TRBJ1-4 provide the parts outside the CDR3, is DTGVSQNPRHKITKRGQNVTFRCDPISEHNRLYWYRQTLGQGPEFLTYFQNEAQLEKSRLLSDRFSAERPKGSFSTLEIQRTEQGDSAMYLCASSLVGQGQVNEKLFFGSGTQLSVL.

This clone appeared a single time. This chain uses TRBV5-1 with TRBJ1-2; D is unresolved. Per the germline V gene, CDR1 is SGHRS and CDR2 is YFSETQ. The V and J ends lost 3 bases and 4 bases respectively, with 13 bases between them. CDR3 length equals 14 residues. The chain's CDR3 is CASSSGRIPYGYTF. CDR3 nucleotides: TGCGCCAGCAGCTCAGGACGGATACCCTATGGCTACACCTTC.

J is TRBJ2-5 and V is TRBV5-4; 16 bases agree with TRBD2. J gave up 3 bases and V 4 bases, and 9 bases lay outside the gene matches. There are 18 residues in the CDR3. Germline lookup yields CDR1 SGHNT and CDR2 YYREEE (reference sequence). This chain's CDR3 is CASSRGGLAGGTEETQYF. DNA of the CDR3: TGTGCCAGCAGCCGGGGGGGACTAGCGGGAGGGACGGAAGAGACCCAGTACTTC.

V is TRBV2 and J is TRBJ2-1, with TRBD2 matching 10 bases. The CDR3 contains 19 residues. V shed 7 bases, J shed 1 base, and the junction held 16 bases outside the gene matches. Germline CDR1 and CDR2: SNHLY and FYNNEI. CDR3 bases: TGTGCCAGCATTGCGACTAGCGGGCACAAAGAGGGTTCCTACAATGAGCAGTTCTTC. It specifies CASIATSGHKEGSYNEQFF.

The chain recombines TRBV6-5 with TRBJ1-2; 7 bases match TRBD1. The J segment lost 8 bases and the V segment lost 6 bases, leaving 12 bases of the junction unmatched. There are 14 residues in the CDR3. Germline lookup yields CDR1 MNHEY and CDR2 SVGAGI. CDR3 protein: CASRQTGQWLGYTF. For the CDR3, the DNA is TGTGCCAGCAGACAAACGGGACAGTGGTTGGGCTACACCTTC.

In this sample, this clone turned up once. This chain connects TRBV7-3 to TRBJ2-1; tentative D call: TRBD1 (6 bases). The CDR3 sequence is 14 residues long. Germline CDR1 SGHTA, CDR2 FQGTGA. V was clipped by 2 bases and J by 8 bases, with 13 bases between them. This CDR3 reads CASSLVTGLDEQFF. The DNA of the CDR3 is TGTGCCAGCAGCTTAGTCACAGGGTTGGATGAGCAGTTCTTC.

The chain uses TRBV28 and TRBJ2-3; the match to TRBD1 covers 8 bases. This CDR3 has 15 residues. The germline V gene encodes CDR1 MDHEN and CDR2 SYDVKM. The ends lost 6 bases at V and 5 bases at J; junction bases unmatched: 10. This CDR3 reads CASRGERQGLDTQYF. CDR3 coding DNA: TGTGCCAGCAGGGGAGAAAGACAGGGGCTAGATACGCAGTATTTT.

The chain links TRBV28 to TRBJ1-5; D remains ambiguous. Trimming stripped 1 base from V and 2 bases from J, with 18 bases between. Germline values: CDR1 MDHEN, CDR2 SYDVKM. The length of the CDR3 is 18 residues. CDR3 protein: CASSLSTSSLGGNQPQHF. In DNA, the CDR3 is TGTGCCAGCAGTTTATCAACTTCGTCCCTGGGCGGCAATCAGCCCCAGCATTTT. The variable domain in full, with the rest retrieved from reference TRBV28 and TRBJ1-5, is DVKVTQSSRYLVKRTGEKVFLECVQDMDHENMFWYRQDPGLGLRLIYFSYDVKMKEKGDIPEGYSVSREKKERFSLILESASTNQTSMYLCASSLSTSSLGGNQPQHFGDGTRLSIL.

This clone occurred a few times. The junction does not match germline at one end; this may be a read error. The chain combines TRBV30 with TRBJ1-1, with D perhaps matching TRBD1 (6 bases). The CDR3 has 13 amino acids. Germline CDR1 and CDR2: GTSNPN and SVGIG (reference sequence). In DNA, the CDR3 is TGTGTCTGGAGGGGACAACTGAACACTGAAGCTTTCTTT. Residues: CVWRGQLNTEAFF.

J is TRBJ1-1 and V is TRBV6-5; 9 bases agree with TRBD1. Losses at the gene ends were 5 bases for V and 6 bases for J; bases not matched to a gene: 4. Germline CDR1 reads MNHEY; CDR2 reads SVGAGI. This CDR3 contains 13 residues. The CDR3 coding sequence is TGTGCCAGCAGTCCTACAGGGGGCCCTGAAGCTTTCTTT. Translated: CASSPTGGPEAFF.

As to this clone: At the DNA level, this CDR3 is encoded by other sequences in the same sample as well. The V gene is TRBV15, the J gene TRBJ2-1; the D is unclear. Germline V gene lookup returns CDR1 LNHNV and CDR2 YYDKDF (reference sequence). This CDR3 spans 13 amino acids. V dropped 3 bases and J dropped 6 bases, with 9 bases sitting between them. The CDR3 sequence: CATSRDRRNEQFF. The CDR3 DNA is TGTGCCACCAGCAGGGACCGCCGCAATGAGCAGTTCTTC.

J is TRBJ2-7 and V is TRBV5-5, with D uncertain. There are 14 residues in the CDR3. The germline V gene encodes CDR1 SGHKS and CDR2 YYEKEE (reference sequence). V lost 0 bases and J 4 bases, leaving 11 bases between the germline ends. The CDR3 reads CASSLGSDWYEQYF. CDR3 DNA: TGTGCCAGCAGCTTGGGTTCCGATTGGTACGAGCAGTACTTC.

A word on this clone: The same CDR3 also results from other DNA sequences found in this sample. The gene calls are TRBV5-1 and TRBJ2-5, with TRBD1 matching over 9 bases. There are 12 residues in the CDR3. The germline V gene has CDR1 SGHRS and CDR2 YFSETQ. V lost 7 bases to trimming and J lost 5 bases; unmatched junction nucleotides: 3. The CDR3 DNA reads TGCGCCAGCCGTGGACAGGGGGAGACCCAGTACTTC. It codes for CASRGQGETQYF.

In regard to this clone: At the DNA level, this CDR3 is encoded by other sequences in the same sample as well. The chain joins TRBV7-2 to TRBJ2-1, with 11 nucleotides matching TRBD2. Losses at the gene ends were 1 base for V and 6 bases for J; bases not matched to a gene: 5. The CDR3 runs 16 residues. From germline, CDR1 is SGHTA and CDR2 FQGNSA. CDR3 region: CASSLVGTSGSNEQFF. In nucleotides, the CDR3 is TGTGCCAGCAGCTTAGTGGGGACTAGCGGCAGCAATGAGCAGTTCTTC.

The V and J genes are TRBV5-1 and TRBJ2-7; TRBD1 matches 11 bases. The CDR3 has 14 amino acids. Germline V gene lookup returns CDR1 SGHRS and CDR2 YFSETQ. Unmatched junction bases numbered 5, after V lost 4 bases and J lost 5 bases. In DNA form, the CDR3 reads TGCGCCAGCAGCCGGAGGGACAGGGGGGACGAGCAGTACTTC. Its protein product is CASSRRDRGDEQYF.